This T cell receptor beta chain was sequenced in a study of immune evolution from preneoplasia to lung adenocarcinoma. Study-wide results and limits: From normal lung to invasive adenocarcinoma, top clone frequencies appeared to decrease. Later-stage lesions appeared to have more T cells, more diversity, less clonality.

Clones were sequenced by immunoSEQ multiplex PCR, and TCRdb holds only the in-frame ones, with some missing. The repertoire holds tens of thousands of clones, with roughly four fifths as singletons. After pathologic assessment, macro-dissection selected premalignant or tumor cells for extraction. CDR1 is SSHAT and CDR2 is FNYEAQ in the germline V gene (reference sequence). Trimming shortened V by 5 bases and J by 5 bases, and 14 bases separated the two germline ends. This CDR3 spans 14 amino acids. As concerns this clone: Its target is unknown.

This TCR came from a person in their sixties or seventies with lung adenocarcinoma. The rearrangement links TRBV7-7 to TRBJ2-3; D could derive from TRBD1 or TRBD2 (5 bases each). Sequencing input: FFPE invasive lung adenocarcinoma tissue. The CDR3 sequence is CASSPGTGKDTQYF. DNA for the CDR3: TGTGCCAGCAGCCCGGGGACGGGGAAAGATACGCAGTATTTT.